This record covers a single TCR beta chain. The record originates from a study of response to subunit inactivated influenza vaccine. TCRdb re-called the RT-PCR reads with MiXCR, one entry per CDR3 protein. The data show roughly 500,000 distinct CDR3 sequences, less than 25% seen once. The same sample was also studied in work on T cells expressing NK-cell markers. From that second work: 5'RACE template switching with UMIs generated TCR beta cDNA. Sorted CD3+CD56+NKG2C+, CD3+CD56+NKG2C- and CD3+CD56-NKG2C+ T cells provided the TCR beta repertoires.

This TCR was recovered from a man between 45 and 60 years old who received an inactivated influenza vaccine. This specimen was CD4+ T cells sorted from PBMCs, taken roughly 12 days after vaccination.

The DNA for the CDR3 is TGCGCCAGCAGCTTGGAACTAGCGGGTTGGCTTAATGAGCAGTTCTTC. Its translation: CASSLELAGWLNEQFF. The genes are TRBV5-1 and TRBJ2-1, with TRBD2 identical over 9 bases. After removal of 0 bases from V and 7 bases from J, the junction contained 8 bases not matched to a gene. Germline CDR1 SGHRS, CDR2 YFSETQ. CDR3 length: 16 residues.